In its sample, the clone carrying this T cell receptor (beta chain) was seen a few times. The data were taken from a study of T cells after yellow fever vaccination. About the research overall: Some fractions had low cell numbers, and these were prepared with SMART-Seq v4 Ultra Low Input.

The trim removed 2 bases at V and 0 bases at J, leaving 4 bases unmatched. Per the germline V gene, CDR1 is KGHSH and CDR2 is LQKENI. There are 15 residues in the CDR3. TCRdb reanalysed the 5' RACE reads using MiXCR and keeps one entry per CDR3 protein. The data contain 280,000 or so distinct CDR3 sequences, approximately 10% of them seen just once; the ten biggest clones take up around 3.3%. The gene calls are TRBV18 and TRBJ2-7; 7 nucleotides line up with TRBD1. The specimen was CD4+ T cells sorted from PBMCs, collected 5 days after the yellow fever booster vaccination. The clonotype was recovered from a man younger than 35 who received the YFV17D yellow fever vaccine. CDR3 coding DNA: TGTGCCAGCTCACCAAGCAGGGGGAGCTCCTACGAGCAGTACGTC. Amino acid sequence: CASSPSRGSSYEQYV.